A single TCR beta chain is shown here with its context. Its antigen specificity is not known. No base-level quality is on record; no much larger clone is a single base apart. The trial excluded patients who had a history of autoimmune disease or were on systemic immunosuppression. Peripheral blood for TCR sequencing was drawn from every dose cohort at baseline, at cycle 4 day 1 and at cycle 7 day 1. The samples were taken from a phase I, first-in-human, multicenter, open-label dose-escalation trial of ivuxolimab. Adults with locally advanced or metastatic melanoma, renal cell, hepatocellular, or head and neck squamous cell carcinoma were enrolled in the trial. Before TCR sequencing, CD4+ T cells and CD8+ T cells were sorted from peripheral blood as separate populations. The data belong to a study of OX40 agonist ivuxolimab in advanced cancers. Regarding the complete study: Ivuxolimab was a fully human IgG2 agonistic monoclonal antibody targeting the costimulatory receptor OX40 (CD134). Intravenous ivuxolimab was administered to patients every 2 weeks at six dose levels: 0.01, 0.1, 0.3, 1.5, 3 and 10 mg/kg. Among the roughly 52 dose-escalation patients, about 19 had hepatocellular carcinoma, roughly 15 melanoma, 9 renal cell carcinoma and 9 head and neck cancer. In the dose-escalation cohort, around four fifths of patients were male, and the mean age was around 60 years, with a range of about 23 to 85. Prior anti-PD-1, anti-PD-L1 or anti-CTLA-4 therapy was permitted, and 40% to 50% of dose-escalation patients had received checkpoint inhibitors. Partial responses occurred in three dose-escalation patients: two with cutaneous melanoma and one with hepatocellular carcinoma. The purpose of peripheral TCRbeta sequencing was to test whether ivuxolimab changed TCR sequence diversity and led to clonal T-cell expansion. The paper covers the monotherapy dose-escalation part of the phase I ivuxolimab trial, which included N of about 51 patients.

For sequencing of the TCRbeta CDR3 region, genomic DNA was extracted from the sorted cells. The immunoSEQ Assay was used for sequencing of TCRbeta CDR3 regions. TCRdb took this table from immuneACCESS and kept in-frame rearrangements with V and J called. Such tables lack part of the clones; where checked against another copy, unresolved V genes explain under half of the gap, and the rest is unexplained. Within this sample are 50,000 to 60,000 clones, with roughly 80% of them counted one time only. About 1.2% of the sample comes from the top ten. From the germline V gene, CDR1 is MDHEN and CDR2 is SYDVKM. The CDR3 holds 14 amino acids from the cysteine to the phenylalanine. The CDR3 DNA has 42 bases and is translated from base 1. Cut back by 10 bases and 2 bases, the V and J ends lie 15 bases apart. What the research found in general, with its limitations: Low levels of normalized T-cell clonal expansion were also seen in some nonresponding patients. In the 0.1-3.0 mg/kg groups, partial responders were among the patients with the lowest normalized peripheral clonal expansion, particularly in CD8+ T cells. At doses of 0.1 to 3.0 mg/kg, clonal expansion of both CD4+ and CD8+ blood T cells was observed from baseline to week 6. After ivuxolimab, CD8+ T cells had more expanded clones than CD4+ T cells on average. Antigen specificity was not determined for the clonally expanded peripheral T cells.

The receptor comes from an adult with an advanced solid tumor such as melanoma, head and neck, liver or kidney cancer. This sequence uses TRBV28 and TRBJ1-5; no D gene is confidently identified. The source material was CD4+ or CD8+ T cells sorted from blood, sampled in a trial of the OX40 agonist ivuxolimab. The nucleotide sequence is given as TGTGCCACCATATTACTACAAGGCAATCAGCCCCAGCATTTT. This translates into CATILLQGNQPQHF.